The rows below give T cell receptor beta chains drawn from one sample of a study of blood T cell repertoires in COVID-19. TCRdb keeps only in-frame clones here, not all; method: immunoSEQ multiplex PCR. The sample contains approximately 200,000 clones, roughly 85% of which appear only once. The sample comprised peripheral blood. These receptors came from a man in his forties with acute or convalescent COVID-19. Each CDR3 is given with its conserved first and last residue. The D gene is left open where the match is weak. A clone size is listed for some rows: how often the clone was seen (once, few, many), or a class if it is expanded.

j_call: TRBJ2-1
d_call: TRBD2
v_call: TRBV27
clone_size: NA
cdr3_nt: TGTGCCAGCAGCATTAGCGGGGGGCCATGGAAGTACAATGAGCAGTTCTTC
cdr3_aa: CASSISGGPWKYNEQFF

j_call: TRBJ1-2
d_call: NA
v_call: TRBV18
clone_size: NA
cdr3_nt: TGTGCCAGCTCACCAAACCCACAGCCGAACTATGGCTACACCTTC
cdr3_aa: CASSPNPQPNYGYTF

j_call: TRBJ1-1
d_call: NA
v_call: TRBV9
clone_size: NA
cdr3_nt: TGTGCCAGCAGCCCCCTTGGGGGAGGCACTGAAGCTTTCTTT
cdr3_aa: CASSPLGGGTEAFF

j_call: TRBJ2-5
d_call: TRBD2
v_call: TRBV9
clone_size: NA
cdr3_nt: TGTGCCAGCAGCGTGGCTAGCGGGGGGGCGGAGACCCAGTACTTC
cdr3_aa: CASSVASGGAETQYF

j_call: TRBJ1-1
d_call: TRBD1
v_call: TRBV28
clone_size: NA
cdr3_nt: TGTGCCAGCGAGGGGGCGGGACATAACGGCGCTGAAGCTTTCTTT
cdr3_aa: CASEGAGHNGAEAFF

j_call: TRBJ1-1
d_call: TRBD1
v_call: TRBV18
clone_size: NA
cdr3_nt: TGTGCCAGCTCCCCCCTCTTCTTGGGACAGGGGAACACTGAAGCTTTCTTT
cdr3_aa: CASSPLFLGQGNTEAFF

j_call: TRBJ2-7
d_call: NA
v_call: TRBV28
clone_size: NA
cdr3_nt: TGTGCCAGCAGTTTTCCCCGTGGCGGGGGCCCTTCCTACGAGCAGTACTTC
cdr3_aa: CASSFPRGGGPSYEQYF

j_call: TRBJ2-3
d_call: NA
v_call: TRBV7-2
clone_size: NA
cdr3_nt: TGTGCCAGCAGCGCCCAGGGGATTTCTAGCACAGATACGCAGTATTTT
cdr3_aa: CASSAQGISSTDTQYF

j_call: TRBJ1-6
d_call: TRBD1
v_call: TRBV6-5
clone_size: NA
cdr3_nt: TGTGCCAGCAGTTACTCTACAGGGGCCCCCTCACCCCTCCACTTT
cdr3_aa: CASSYSTGAPSPLHF

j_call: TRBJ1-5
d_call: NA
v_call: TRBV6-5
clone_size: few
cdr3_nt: TGTGCCAGCAGTTACTCGAAGGGTAGAGGGCAGCCCCAGCATTTT
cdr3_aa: CASSYSKGRGQPQHF

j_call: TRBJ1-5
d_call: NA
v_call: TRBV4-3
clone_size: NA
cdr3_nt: TGCGCCAGCAGCCAGAGACACAGAAGCAATCAGCCCCAGCATTTT
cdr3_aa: CASSQRHRSNQPQHF

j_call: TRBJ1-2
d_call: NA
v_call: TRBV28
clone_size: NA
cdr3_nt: TGTGCCAGCAGTCCCGACAGGAGCTATGGCTACACCTTC
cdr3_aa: CASSPDRSYGYTF

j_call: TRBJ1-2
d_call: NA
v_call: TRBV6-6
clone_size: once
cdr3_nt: TGTGCCAGCGCCTCGGGATCCCCGGGCGATGGCTACACCTTC
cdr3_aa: CASASGSPGDGYTF

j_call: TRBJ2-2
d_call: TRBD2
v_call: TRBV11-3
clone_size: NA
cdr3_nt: TGTGCCAGCAGCTCCGGGACTAGCGGGGCTTACACCGGGGAGCTGTTTTTT
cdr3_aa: CASSSGTSGAYTGELFF

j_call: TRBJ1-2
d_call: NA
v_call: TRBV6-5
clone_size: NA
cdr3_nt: TGTGCCAGCAGCCCGCGGGGCTCTAATTCTGGCTACACCTTC
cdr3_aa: CASSPRGSNSGYTF

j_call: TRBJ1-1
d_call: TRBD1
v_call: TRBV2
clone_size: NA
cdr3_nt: TGTGCCAGCCGAAATTTACACCTCCGGGACAGGGGTGACACTGAAGCTTTCTTT
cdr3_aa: CASRNLHLRDRGDTEAFF

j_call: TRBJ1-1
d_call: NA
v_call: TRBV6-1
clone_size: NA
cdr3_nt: TGTGCCAGCAGCCCCGGGGGGATAAACACTGAAGCTTTCTTT
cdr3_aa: CASSPGGINTEAFF

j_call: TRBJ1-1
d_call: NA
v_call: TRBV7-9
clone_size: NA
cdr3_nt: TGTGCCAGCAGCTTCAGGGGCGCGGACACTGAAGCTTTCTTT
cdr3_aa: CASSFRGADTEAFF

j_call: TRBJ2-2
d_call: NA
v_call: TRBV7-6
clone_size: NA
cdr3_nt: TGTGCCAGCAGCTTTGTACGGGAGTTAAACACCGGGGAGCTGTTTTTT
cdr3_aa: CASSFVRELNTGELFF

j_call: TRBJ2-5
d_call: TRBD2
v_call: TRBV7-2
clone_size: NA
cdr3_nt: TGTGCCAGCAGCCGGACTAGCGGGGGGCCAATTAAAGAGACCCAGTACTTC
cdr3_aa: CASSRTSGGPIKETQYF

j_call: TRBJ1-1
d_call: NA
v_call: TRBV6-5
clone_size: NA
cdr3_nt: TGTGCCAGCATAAGTGGGAGAACCTATGAAGCTTTCTTT
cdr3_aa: CASISGRTYEAFF